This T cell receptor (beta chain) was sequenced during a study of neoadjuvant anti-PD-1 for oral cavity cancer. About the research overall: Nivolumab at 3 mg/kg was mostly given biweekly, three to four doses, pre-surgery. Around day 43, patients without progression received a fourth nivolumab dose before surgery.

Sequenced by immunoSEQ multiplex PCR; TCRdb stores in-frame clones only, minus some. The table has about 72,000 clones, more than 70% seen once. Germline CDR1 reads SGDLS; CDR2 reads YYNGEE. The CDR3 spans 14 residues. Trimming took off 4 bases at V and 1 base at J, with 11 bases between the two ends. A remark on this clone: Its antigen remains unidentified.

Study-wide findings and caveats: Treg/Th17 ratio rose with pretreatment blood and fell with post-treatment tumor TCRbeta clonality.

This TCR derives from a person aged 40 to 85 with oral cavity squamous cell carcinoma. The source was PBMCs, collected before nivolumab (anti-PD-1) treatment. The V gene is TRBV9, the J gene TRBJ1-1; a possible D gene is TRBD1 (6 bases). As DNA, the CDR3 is TGTGCCAGCAGCCCAACAGGGACGAACACTGAAGCTTTCTTT. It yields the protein CASSPTGTNTEAFF.